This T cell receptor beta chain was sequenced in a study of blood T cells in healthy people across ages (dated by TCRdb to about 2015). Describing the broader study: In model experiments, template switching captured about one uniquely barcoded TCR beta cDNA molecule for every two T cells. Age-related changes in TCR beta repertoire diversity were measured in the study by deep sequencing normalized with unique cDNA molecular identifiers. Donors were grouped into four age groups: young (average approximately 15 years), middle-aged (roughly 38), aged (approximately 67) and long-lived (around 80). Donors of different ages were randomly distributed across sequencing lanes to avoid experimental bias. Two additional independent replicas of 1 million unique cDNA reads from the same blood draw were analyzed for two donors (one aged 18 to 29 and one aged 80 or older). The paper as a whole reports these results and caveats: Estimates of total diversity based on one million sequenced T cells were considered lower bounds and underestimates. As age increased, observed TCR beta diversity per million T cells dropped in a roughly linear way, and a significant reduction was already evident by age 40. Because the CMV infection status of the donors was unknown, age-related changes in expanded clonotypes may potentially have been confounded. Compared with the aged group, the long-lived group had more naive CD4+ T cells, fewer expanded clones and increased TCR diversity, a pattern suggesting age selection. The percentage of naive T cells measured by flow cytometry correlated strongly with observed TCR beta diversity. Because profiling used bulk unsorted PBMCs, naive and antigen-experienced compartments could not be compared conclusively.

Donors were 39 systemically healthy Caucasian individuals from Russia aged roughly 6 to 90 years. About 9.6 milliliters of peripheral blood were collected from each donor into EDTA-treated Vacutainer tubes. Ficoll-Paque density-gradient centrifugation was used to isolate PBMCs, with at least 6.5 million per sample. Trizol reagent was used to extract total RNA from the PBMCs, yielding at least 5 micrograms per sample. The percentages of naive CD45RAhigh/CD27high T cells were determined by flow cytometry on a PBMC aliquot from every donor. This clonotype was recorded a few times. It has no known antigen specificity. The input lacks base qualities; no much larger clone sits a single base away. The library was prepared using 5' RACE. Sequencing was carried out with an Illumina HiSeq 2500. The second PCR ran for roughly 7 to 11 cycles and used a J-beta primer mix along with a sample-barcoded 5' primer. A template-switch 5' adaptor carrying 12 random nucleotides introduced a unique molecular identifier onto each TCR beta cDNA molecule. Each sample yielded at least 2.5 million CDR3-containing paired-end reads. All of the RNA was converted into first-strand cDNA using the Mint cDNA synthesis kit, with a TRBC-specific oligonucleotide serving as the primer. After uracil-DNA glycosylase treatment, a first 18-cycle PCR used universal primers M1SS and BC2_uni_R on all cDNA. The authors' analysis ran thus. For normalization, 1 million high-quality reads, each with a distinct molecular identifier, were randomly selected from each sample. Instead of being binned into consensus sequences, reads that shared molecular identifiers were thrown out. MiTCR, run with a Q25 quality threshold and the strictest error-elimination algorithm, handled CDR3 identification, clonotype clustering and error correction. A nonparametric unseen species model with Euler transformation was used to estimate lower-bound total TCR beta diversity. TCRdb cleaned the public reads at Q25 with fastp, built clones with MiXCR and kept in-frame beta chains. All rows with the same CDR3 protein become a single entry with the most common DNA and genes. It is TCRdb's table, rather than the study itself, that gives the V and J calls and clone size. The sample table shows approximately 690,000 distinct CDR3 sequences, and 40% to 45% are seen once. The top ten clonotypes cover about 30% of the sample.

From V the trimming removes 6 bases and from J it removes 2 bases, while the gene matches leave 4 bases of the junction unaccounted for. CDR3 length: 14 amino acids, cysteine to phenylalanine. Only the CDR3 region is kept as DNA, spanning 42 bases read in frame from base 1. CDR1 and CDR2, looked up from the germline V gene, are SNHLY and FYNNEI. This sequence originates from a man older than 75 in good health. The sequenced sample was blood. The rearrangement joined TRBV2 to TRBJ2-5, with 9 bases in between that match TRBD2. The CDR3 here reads CASSGTSHQETQYF. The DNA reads TGTGCCAGCAGCGGGACTAGCCATCAAGAGACCCAGTACTTC.